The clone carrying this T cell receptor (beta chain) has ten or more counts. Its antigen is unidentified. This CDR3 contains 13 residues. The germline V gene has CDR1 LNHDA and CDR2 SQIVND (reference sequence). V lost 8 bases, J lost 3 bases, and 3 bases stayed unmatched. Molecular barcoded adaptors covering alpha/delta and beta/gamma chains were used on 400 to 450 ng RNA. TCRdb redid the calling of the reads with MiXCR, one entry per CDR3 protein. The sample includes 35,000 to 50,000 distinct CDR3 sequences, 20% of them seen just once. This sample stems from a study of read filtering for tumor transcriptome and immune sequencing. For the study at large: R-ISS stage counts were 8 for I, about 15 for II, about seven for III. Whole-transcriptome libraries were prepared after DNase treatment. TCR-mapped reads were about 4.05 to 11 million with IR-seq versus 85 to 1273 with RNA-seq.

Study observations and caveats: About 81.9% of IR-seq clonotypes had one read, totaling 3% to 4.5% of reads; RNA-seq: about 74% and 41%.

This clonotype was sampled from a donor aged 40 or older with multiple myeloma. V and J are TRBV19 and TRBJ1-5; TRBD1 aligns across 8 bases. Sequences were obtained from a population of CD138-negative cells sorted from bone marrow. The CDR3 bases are TGTGCCAGTGGACAGGGTCCCAATCAGCCCCAGCATTTT. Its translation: CASGQGPNQPQHF.